A selection of T cell receptor beta chains follows, all from one sample in a study of blood T cell repertoires in COVID-19. Libraries were prepared by immunoSEQ multiplex PCR; TCRdb keeps only in-frame clonotypes and omits some of them. The table lists about 140,000 clones, about 88% of them singletons. Material for sequencing was peripheral blood. These receptor sequences come from a human donor with COVID-19, enrolled during active disease. The donor label of this sample is uncertain. The CDR3 runs from the conserved cysteine through the conserved F or W. A D gene is named only where the DNA matches it firmly. Clone sizes are given selectively: once, few, many, or a class where the clone is expanded.

TRBD1	NA	TRBV5-5	TRBJ2-7	TGTGCCAGCAGTCAAACCAGCGTATTTACAGGGGGCCACGAGCAGTACTTC	CASSQTSVFTGGHEQYF
TRBD1	NA	TRBV4-1	TRBJ1-2	TGCGCCAGCAGCCAGGCCGGGACAGGGGACGTGAGGACCTTC	CASSQAGTGDVRTF
TRBD1	once	TRBV7-8	TRBJ2-5	TGTGCCAGCATCAGGCAGGGGGCTCGGGAGACCCAGTACTTC	CASIRQGARETQYF
TRBD1	once	TRBV19	TRBJ1-6	TGTGCCAGTACTCAACAGGGGAACTCCTATAATTCACCCCTCCACTTT	CASTQQGNSYNSPLHF
TRBD2	NA	TRBV3-1/TRBV3-2	TRBJ2-7	TGTGCCAGCAGCCAAATGGGGACTAGTGGCTACGAGCAGTACTTC	CASSQMGTSGYEQYF
NA	once	TRBV6-4	TRBJ2-2	TGTGCCAGCAGTAAACAGGGTGGAACCGGGGAGCTGTTTTTT	CASSKQGGTGELFF
TRBD2	NA	TRBV5-1	TRBJ2-1	TGCGCCAGCAGCTGGACTAGCGGGAACCCCAGGGATGAGCAGTTCTTC	CASSWTSGNPRDEQFF
NA	NA	TRBV6-5	TRBJ1-4	TGTGCCAGCAGGGGAAACACAGGGAGTCCTGAAAAACTGTTTTTT	CASRGNTGSPEKLFF
NA	NA	TRBV9	TRBJ2-3	TGTGCCAGCGGAGGTACAGATACGCAGTATTTT	CASGGTDTQYF
NA	NA	TRBV3-1/TRBV3-2	TRBJ1-1	TGTGCCAGCAGCCCCAGGGATAGGAACACTGAAGCTTTCTTT	CASSPRDRNTEAFF
TRBD1	NA	TRBV18	TRBJ1-4	TGTGCCAGCTCAACGACAGGGACCCTTGGTGAAAAACTGTTTTTT	CASSTTGTLGEKLFF